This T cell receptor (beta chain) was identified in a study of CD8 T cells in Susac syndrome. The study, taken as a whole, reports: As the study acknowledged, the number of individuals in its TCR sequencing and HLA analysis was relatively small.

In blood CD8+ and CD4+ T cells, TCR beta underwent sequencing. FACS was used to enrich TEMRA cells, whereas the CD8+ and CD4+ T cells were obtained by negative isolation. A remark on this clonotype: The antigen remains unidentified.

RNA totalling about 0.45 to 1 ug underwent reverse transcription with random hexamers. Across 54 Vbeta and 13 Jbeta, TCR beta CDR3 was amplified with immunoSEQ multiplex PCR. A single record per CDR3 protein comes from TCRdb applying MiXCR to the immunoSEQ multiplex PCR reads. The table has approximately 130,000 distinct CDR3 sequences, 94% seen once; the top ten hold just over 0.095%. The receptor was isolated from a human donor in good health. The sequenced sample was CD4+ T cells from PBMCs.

In DNA, the CDR3 is TGCGCCAGCAGTCAAGTTCTACAGGGGGTCTATGGCTACACCTTC. Protein product: CASSQVLQGVYGYTF. The rearrangement links TRBV23-1 to TRBJ1-2, with 8 bases matching TRBD1. Being an ORF, TRBV23-1 has a function that is uncertain. After removal of 2 bases from V and 4 bases from J, the junction contained 6 bases not matched to a gene. This CDR3 region has 15 residues.